Listed below are T cell receptor beta chains from one sample, sequenced in a study of blood T cell repertoires in COVID-19. Sequenced by immunoSEQ multiplex PCR; TCRdb stores in-frame clones only, minus some. The data show about 200,000 clones, with 88% seen just once and around 5.8% held by the top ten. Sequences were obtained from peripheral blood. The receptors derive from a man aged 35 to 55 with active or convalescent COVID-19. Each CDR3 is given with its conserved first and last residue. Each record gives: CDR3 protein, CDR3 DNA, D gene, V gene, J gene, clone size. D genes are given only for firm matches. Some rows mark clone size as missing; the rest say once, few, many or name a class of expanded clone.

CASTHKRGFEGGYTF	TGTGCCAGCACCCACAAGCGAGGTTTCGAGGGAGGCTACACCTTC	.	TRBV6-5	TRBJ1-2	.
CATRTGDKPSYEQYF	TGTGCCACCCGTACGGGAGACAAACCCTCCTACGAGCAGTACTTC	.	TRBV2	TRBJ2-7	once
CASSIPTGFTEAFF	TGTGCCAGTAGTATTCCCACAGGGTTTACTGAAGCTTTCTTT	.	TRBV19	TRBJ1-1	few
CASSAGGAGGRYNEQFF	TGTGCCAGCAGCGCCGGCGGGGCGGGGGGGCGGTACAATGAGCAGTTCTTC	TRBD2	TRBV9	TRBJ2-1	.
CASSSRGLTGSSYEQYF	TGTGCCAGCAGCTCCAGAGGGTTGACAGGGAGCTCCTACGAGCAGTACTTC	TRBD1	TRBV7-9	TRBJ2-7	.
CGRRNEQFF	TGTGGTCGTCGGAATGAGCAGTTCTTC	.	TRBV28	TRBJ2-1	.
CASSEEQFFTEAFF	TGCGCCAGCAGTGAGGAACAGTTTTTCACTGAAGCTTTCTTT	.	TRBV10-1	TRBJ1-1	.
CASSYVGANYGYTF	TGTGCCAGCAGTTACGTTGGGGCGAACTATGGCTACACCTTC	.	TRBV6-2/TRBV6-3	TRBJ1-2	.
CAIKEGLAGGTDTQYF	TGTGCCATCAAAGAGGGACTAGCGGGGGGTACAGATACGCAGTATTTT	TRBD2	TRBV10-3	TRBJ2-3	.
CASSQDRTGSNGYTF	TGCGCCAGCAGCCAAGATCGGACAGGGTCGAATGGCTACACCTTC	TRBD1	TRBV4-1	TRBJ1-2	.
CASYRTGSNQPQHF	TGTGCCAGCTACCGGACGGGAAGCAATCAGCCCCAGCATTTT	.	TRBV28	TRBJ1-5	.
CASSVANRNEKLFF	TGTGCCAGCAGTGTCGCTAACAGGAACGAAAAACTGTTTTTT	.	TRBV7-2	TRBJ1-4	.
CASSLMGGETQYF	TGTGCCAGCAGCTTGATGGGGGGGGAGACCCAGTACTTC	TRBD2	TRBV5-5	TRBJ2-5	once
CASSLGDRGSQETQYF	TGTGCCAGCAGCTTAGGCGACAGGGGGTCCCAAGAGACCCAGTACTTC	TRBD1	TRBV7-9	TRBJ2-5	.
CASSRLVGTGDYNEQFF	TGCGCCAGCAGCCGCCTCGTGGGGACGGGAGACTACAATGAGCAGTTCTTC	.	TRBV5-1	TRBJ2-1	once
CASSAGDSTYGYTF	TGTGCCAGCAGCGCCGGGGACAGCACTTATGGCTACACCTTC	TRBD1	TRBV9	TRBJ1-2	once
CASRPGLARTQYF	TGTGCCAGCAGGCCCGGACTAGCGCGTACGCAGTATTTT	TRBD2	TRBV6-5	TRBJ2-3	once
CASSFQETQYF	TGTGCCAGCAGCTTCCAAGAGACCCAGTACTTC	.	TRBV28	TRBJ2-5	.
CASSPSTKLSGTSYNEQFF	TGTGCCAGCAGCCCATCGACGAAACTTAGCGGGACTTCCTACAATGAGCAGTTCTTC	TRBD2	TRBV11-3	TRBJ2-1	.
CASSQGSGQGAYTQYF	TGCGCCAGCAGCCAAGGGTCAGGACAGGGTGCATATACGCAGTATTTT	TRBD1	TRBV4-3	TRBJ2-3	.
CASSLNNEQFF	TGTGCCAGCAGCCTAAATAATGAGCAGTTCTTC	.	TRBV4-2	TRBJ2-1	.
CASSITVRRTGTTGYTF	TGTGCCAGTAGTATAACGGTCCGGCGGACAGGGACGACTGGCTACACCTTC	TRBD1	TRBV19	TRBJ1-2	.
CASGSPGQLNTEAFF	TGTGCTAGTGGTTCGCCGGGACAGCTGAACACTGAAGCTTTCTTT	TRBD1	TRBV12-5	TRBJ1-1	.
CASRAGTSGSLADTQYF	TGTGCCAGCAGGGCCGGGACTAGCGGGAGTTTAGCAGATACGCAGTATTTT	TRBD2	TRBV5-4	TRBJ2-3	.
CASKRGLAGEPDTQYF	TGTGCCAGCAAGCGGGGACTAGCGGGAGAGCCAGATACGCAGTATTTT	TRBD2	TRBV2	TRBJ2-3	.
CASSPPTGYNTEAFF	TGTGCCAGCAGTCCCCCGACGGGTTATAACACTGAAGCTTTCTTT	.	TRBV28	TRBJ1-1	few
CASSSQDRGEQYF	TGTGCCAGCAGCTCCCAAGACAGGGGCGAGCAGTACTTC	TRBD1	TRBV7-2	TRBJ2-7	.
CASSFAGSEQFF	TGTGCCAGCAGCTTCGCGGGCTCCGAGCAGTTCTTC	.	TRBV11-2	TRBJ2-1	.
CASSPPGQGARGYTF	TGTGCCAGCAGCCCACCGGGACAGGGGGCTCGTGGCTACACCTTC	TRBD1	TRBV7-9	TRBJ1-2	.
CATKDLANTGELFF	TGTGCCACCAAAGACCTAGCGAACACCGGGGAGCTGTTTTTT	.	TRBV28	TRBJ2-2	.